This T cell receptor (beta chain) was identified in a study of cytomegalovirus exposure and HLA in healthy donors. On the study more broadly: Prior work identified around 100 million unique TCR beta sequences in approximately 180 million T cells. A preliminary data release comprised roughly 80 million unique TCRs obtained from HLA-typed donors. Findings of the study overall: Cytomegalovirus-associated status was assigned to roughly 160 TCR beta chains.

The PCR contained 60 Vbeta and 13 Jbeta primers. TCRdb keeps only in-frame clones here, not all; method: immunoSEQ multiplex PCR. The table lists about 110,000 clones, about 74% of them singletons. Donors sampled were nominally healthy, though unrecorded immune exposures were likely. CDR3 length: 14 amino acids. Germline V gene lookup returns CDR1 SGHTA and CDR2 FQGTGA. V lost 3 bases and J lost 4; bases outside the gene matches: 1. Worth noting for this clone: Its antigen is currently unknown.

The material sequenced was PBMCs. The sequence was collected from a man aged 30-40 years in good health and CMV-seropositive. The V gene is TRBV7-3, the J gene TRBJ2-7, with 12 bases that match TRBD1. CDR3 nucleotides: TGTGCCAGCAGCTTGGGACAGGGGGCGTACGAGCAGTACTTC. Residues: CASSLGQGAYEQYF.